Presented here are 6 T cell receptor beta chains from one specimen sequenced in a study of technical replicates of blood from a handful of donors. Some clones are missing from TCRdb's copy, which holds only in-frame ones; the method was immunoSEQ multiplex PCR. There are some 75,000 clones in the sample; around 96% occur only once, and about 0.33% lies in the top ten. Source material: T cells isolated from PBMCs. The receptors were sampled from a human donor in good health.

This clone came up once. The V and J genes are TRBV19 and TRBJ1-4, with a weak D call TRBD1 (5 bases). Deletions cut 3 bases from V and 6 bases from J, with 11 bases between. The CDR3 spans 14 residues. Germline assignment: CDR1 LNHDA and CDR2 SQIVND (reference sequence). The CDR3 loop is CASSMGHSYEKLFF. The CDR3 DNA follows: TGTGCCAGTAGTATGGGGCATTCTTATGAAAAACTGTTTTTT.

V is TRBV5-4 and J is TRBJ2-4; TRBD2 matches 10 bases. There are 18 residues in the CDR3. Germline V gene lookup returns CDR1 SGHNT and CDR2 YYREEE (reference sequence). Trimming at V came to 0 bases and at J to 3 bases, leaving 9 bases not matched to a gene. The CDR3 loop is CASSLVGTSAQLKNIQYF. As DNA, the CDR3 is TGTGCCAGCAGCTTGGTTGGGACTAGCGCCCAACTCAAAAACATTCAGTACTTC.

The CDR3, as DNA: TGTGCCAGCAGTAATCCCGGGACAGGGATCTATGGCTACACCTTC. This sequence encodes CASSNPGTGIYGYTF. The chain carries TRBV2 and TRBJ1-2; TRBD1 matches 9 bases. The CDR3 contains 15 residues. The ends lost 5 bases at V and 4 bases at J; junction bases unmatched: 8. Looked up from germline, CDR1 is SNHLY and CDR2 is FYNNEI.

The chain carries TRBV9 and TRBJ2-1; 9 bases agree with TRBD2. The junction had 7 bases not matched to a gene; V was cut back by 2 bases and J by 4 bases. The CDR3 is 16 amino acids. From germline, CDR1 is SGDLS and CDR2 YYNGEE. DNA for the CDR3: TGTGCCAGCAGCGTGGGAGATAGCGGGAGTTACAATGAGCAGTTCTTC. This encodes CASSVGDSGSYNEQFF.

The chain is built from TRBV7-6 and TRBJ2-2, with 10 bases aligning to TRBD2. The V gene's germline CDR1 is SGHVS and CDR2 FNYEAQ. Trimming took 6 bases from V and 2 from J; bases not matched to a gene: 18. This CDR3 contains 20 residues. The CDR3 loop reads CASSSRPGLAISQNTGELFF. In DNA form, the CDR3 reads TGTGCCAGCAGTTCTCGACCGGGACTAGCGATATCCCAAAACACCGGGGAGCTGTTTTTT.

This sequence joins TRBV6-5 and TRBJ1-1; no reliable D call. CDR3 size: 12 residues. Germline values: CDR1 MNHEY, CDR2 SVGAGI. V was trimmed by 1 base and J by 6 bases, leaving 6 bases between them. In DNA form, the CDR3 reads TGTGCCAGCAGTTACTTGGGCCCTGAAGCTTTCTTT. Its protein product is CASSYLGPEAFF.